The clone carrying this T cell receptor beta chain was picked up many times. Antigen specificity is unknown. The entry originates in a study of CD8 T cells in ankylosing spondylitis. Whole-study results and caveats: Reactive arthritis synovial fluid and blood were previously reported to contain some motif variants. What seemed typical of ankylosing spondylitis blood was a TCR beta motif built from about 8 highly homologous variants. There was reportedly significant enrichment of clones that were disease-linked in matched ankylosing spondylitis synovial fluid.

CDR3 size: 13 residues. The ends were cut back, 2 bases at V and 4 bases at J, with 9 bases in the middle. Germline CDR1 and CDR2: SGHRS and YFSETQ. One entry per CDR3 protein, called by TCRdb with MiXCR from the 5' RACE reads. The sample carries 200,000 to 300,000 distinct CDR3 sequences, roughly a tenth recorded once. This receptor was taken from a male donor with ankylosing spondylitis or in good health (not recorded which). Input material: blood, either unsorted or a sorted T cell fraction (not recorded which). The J gene is TRBJ2-5, the V gene TRBV5-1, with D maybe TRBD2 (5 bases). CDR3 in DNA: TGCGCCAGCAGCTTTAATGGAGGAGAGACCCAGTACTTC. The encoded protein is CASSFNGGETQYF.